This is a list of T cell receptor beta chains from one sample in a study of beta chain features in type 1 diabetes. Repertoires were generated with immunoSEQ multiplex PCR, while TCRdb's copy carries only in-frame clones and drops some. The table includes 300,000 to 450,000 clones, around 12% detected once. The sample comprised naive CD4+ T cells from blood. Source of these receptors: a man aged 18 to 29 in good health. Both conserved end residues are part of each CDR3. Fields, in order: clone size, J gene, V gene, D gene, CDR3 protein, CDR3 DNA. The D gene is left open where the match is weak. Some rows have no size entry. The others give once, few or many, or a class for an expanded clone.

clone size: -; J gene: TRBJ2-3; V gene: TRBV4-2; D gene: -; CDR3 protein: CASSLTSGGTSTDTQYF; CDR3 DNA: TGTGCCAGCAGCCTCACTTCAGGGGGGACAAGCACAGATACGCAGTATTTT
clone size: few; J gene: TRBJ2-1; V gene: TRBV10-3; D gene: TRBD1; CDR3 protein: CAIKGQGGDEQFF; CDR3 DNA: TGTGCCATCAAGGGACAGGGGGGCGATGAGCAGTTCTTC
clone size: -; J gene: TRBJ2-7; V gene: TRBV28; D gene: -; CDR3 protein: CASITLQGSYEQYF; CDR3 DNA: TGTGCCAGCATAACTCTACAGGGCTCCTACGAGCAGTACTTC
clone size: few; J gene: TRBJ2-7; V gene: TRBV6-5; D gene: -; CDR3 protein: CASSLAGKQYF; CDR3 DNA: TGTGCCAGCAGTCTGGCAGGGAAGCAGTACTTC
clone size: few; J gene: TRBJ1-5; V gene: TRBV27; D gene: TRBD1; CDR3 protein: CASSRKGDRVSNQPQHF; CDR3 DNA: TGTGCCAGCAGTAGGAAGGGTGACAGGGTGAGCAATCAGCCCCAGCATTTT
clone size: -; J gene: TRBJ2-1; V gene: TRBV7-2; D gene: TRBD2; CDR3 protein: CASSLIRGLAGGFEQFF; CDR3 DNA: TGTGCCAGCAGCTTAATTCGGGGGCTAGCGGGCGGGTTTGAGCAGTTCTTC
clone size: few; J gene: TRBJ1-5; V gene: TRBV9; D gene: -; CDR3 protein: CASSASPYSNQPQHF; CDR3 DNA: TGTGCCAGCAGCGCCTCTCCGTATAGCAATCAGCCCCAGCATTTT
clone size: few; J gene: TRBJ2-2; V gene: TRBV5-1; D gene: TRBD1; CDR3 protein: CASSLGGGLTGELFF; CDR3 DNA: TGCGCCAGCAGCTTGGGAGGGGGCTTGACCGGGGAGCTGTTTTTT
clone size: -; J gene: TRBJ1-1; V gene: TRBV11-2; D gene: -; CDR3 protein: CASSPRGMNTEAFF; CDR3 DNA: TGTGCCAGCAGTCCGAGGGGGATGAACACTGAAGCTTTCTTT
clone size: -; J gene: TRBJ2-2; V gene: TRBV5-4; D gene: TRBD2; CDR3 protein: CASSLGLAGGNTGELFF; CDR3 DNA: TGTGCCAGCAGCTTGGGGCTAGCGGGGGGGAACACCGGGGAGCTGTTTTTT
clone size: few; J gene: TRBJ2-1; V gene: TRBV7-9; D gene: TRBD2; CDR3 protein: CASSLTSFSGRVNEQFF; CDR3 DNA: TGTGCCAGCAGCTTGACATCCTTTAGCGGGAGAGTCAATGAGCAGTTCTTC
clone size: -; J gene: TRBJ1-2; V gene: TRBV18; D gene: -; CDR3 protein: CASSLGQEGYTF; CDR3 DNA: TGTGCCAGCTCACTCGGACAAGAGGGCTACACCTTC
clone size: -; J gene: TRBJ2-5; V gene: TRBV29-1; D gene: TRBD1; CDR3 protein: CSANLGQGGSKETQYF; CDR3 DNA: TGCAGCGCCAACCTGGGACAGGGGGGTTCCAAAGAGACCCAGTACTTC
clone size: few; J gene: TRBJ2-5; V gene: TRBV7-8; D gene: TRBD1; CDR3 protein: CASRSRQGFGKETQYF; CDR3 DNA: TGTGCCAGCAGAAGCCGACAGGGATTCGGAAAAGAGACCCAGTACTTC
clone size: few; J gene: TRBJ2-7; V gene: TRBV28; D gene: -; CDR3 protein: CASMRGGNFREQYF; CDR3 DNA: TGTGCCAGCATGAGGGGGGGGAATTTCCGCGAGCAGTACTTC
clone size: -; J gene: TRBJ1-4; V gene: TRBV30; D gene: TRBD1; CDR3 protein: CAWRDDRGSEKLFF; CDR3 DNA: TGTGCCTGGAGAGATGACAGGGGTAGTGAAAAACTGTTTTTT
clone size: -; J gene: TRBJ2-7; V gene: TRBV4-3; D gene: -; CDR3 protein: CASSQDLTSYEQYF; CDR3 DNA: TGCGCCAGCAGCCAAGATCTGACATCCTACGAGCAGTACTTC
clone size: few; J gene: TRBJ2-7; V gene: TRBV7-2; D gene: TRBD2; CDR3 protein: CASSRTSGAYEQYF; CDR3 DNA: TGTGCCAGCAGCCGGACTAGCGGGGCCTACGAGCAGTACTTC
clone size: few; J gene: TRBJ1-6; V gene: TRBV18; D gene: TRBD1; CDR3 protein: CASSPDRAPLHF; CDR3 DNA: TGTGCCAGCTCACCGGACAGGGCACCCCTCCACTTT
clone size: few; J gene: TRBJ2-7; V gene: TRBV4-3; D gene: -; CDR3 protein: CASSQEDRTNYEQYF; CDR3 DNA: TGCGCCAGCAGCCAAGAAGACAGGACCAACTACGAGCAGTACTTC
clone size: few; J gene: TRBJ2-6; V gene: TRBV29-1; D gene: -; CDR3 protein: CSVYQGSGANVLTF; CDR3 DNA: TGCAGCGTTTATCAGGGTTCTGGGGCCAACGTCCTGACTTTC
clone size: -; J gene: TRBJ2-5; V gene: TRBV15; D gene: -; CDR3 protein: CATSRDIGYQETQYF; CDR3 DNA: TGTGCCACCAGCAGAGATATTGGCTACCAAGAGACCCAGTACTTC
clone size: -; J gene: TRBJ1-2; V gene: TRBV2; D gene: -; CDR3 protein: CASSGGGAVVYGYTF; CDR3 DNA: TGTGCCAGCAGTGGTGGAGGGGCGGTTGTCTATGGCTACACCTTC